This TCR beta chain was recorded in a study of cytomegalovirus exposure and HLA in healthy donors. The PCR had 60 Vbeta and 13 Jbeta primers. Sequenced by immunoSEQ multiplex PCR; TCRdb stores in-frame clones only, minus some. The sample includes a few hundred thousand clones, roughly 91% of them seen just once. The V segment lost 5 bases and the J segment 2 bases; nucleotides outside the gene matches: 6. The CDR3 is 14 amino acids. Germline loops: CDR1 SGHDT, CDR2 YYEEEE. J is TRBJ2-5 and V is TRBV5-6; TRBD1 aligns across 7 bases. This TCR derives from a girl aged 2-15 years in good health and CMV-seronegative. Sample: PBMCs. Written as DNA, the CDR3 is TGTGCCAGCAGGAGGAACAGGGGACAAGAGACCCAGTACTTC. Translation gives CASRRNRGQETQYF.